One sample yielded the 4 T cell receptor beta chains listed below, sequenced in a study of neoadjuvant nivolumab and ipilimumab in lung cancer (dated by TCRdb to the early 2020s). Interpreted using the paper, the time point label stands for: at surgical resection after neoadjuvant nivolumab +/- ipilimumab. Library creation used the immunoSEQ multiplex PCR assay. TCRdb provides this immuneACCESS table in a form limited to in-frame rearrangements. Some clones are lacking; in checked studies, under half of them reflect an unresolved V gene, and why the rest are absent is not known. This sample lists about 30,000 clones; approximately 83% were detected once. The ten largest clones add up to 5.1% of the sample. This sample comprised tumor tissue, obtained after neoadjuvant nivolumab, alone or with ipilimumab, at or shortly before surgery. The receptors here all came from an adult with non-small cell lung cancer.

This chain links TRBV25-1 with TRBJ2-7; 9 nucleotides agree with TRBD1. V lost 3 bases and J lost 1; bases outside the gene matches: 10. There are 17 residues in the CDR3. Germline V CDR1 and CDR2: MGHDK, SYGVNS. This CDR3 reads CASSDLWAGTGSYEQYF. The CDR3 nucleotides are TGTGCCAGCAGTGATTTATGGGCGGGGACAGGGTCCTACGAGCAGTACTTC.

This clone is classed as large. This chain joins TRBV9 and TRBJ2-7, with D possibly matching TRBD2 (7 bases). Germline CDR1 and CDR2: SGDLS and YYNGEE. The CDR3 contains 15 residues. Trimming removed 2 bases at V and 5 bases at J, with 17 bases between. Written as DNA, the CDR3 is TGTGCCAGCAGCGTCCGGGGGGCCTCCATCCACGAGCAGTACTTC. This encodes CASSVRGASIHEQYF.

The chain combines TRBV28 with TRBJ1-1; D call uncertain. This CDR3 region has 12 residues. Germline V CDR1 and CDR2: MDHEN, SYDVKM. V was trimmed by 7 bases and J by 1 base, leaving 7 bases between them. CDR3 sequence: CASTLQNTEAFF. Here the CDR3 DNA reads TGTGCCAGCACCCTACAGAACACTGAAGCTTTCTTT.

CDR3 region: CASSLVGVSEAFF. The CDR3 DNA reads TGTGCCAGCAGCTTAGTAGGGGTTAGTGAAGCTTTCTTT. The chain employs TRBV7-8 and TRBJ1-1; weak D call: TRBD1 (5 bases). Per germline, CDR1 SGHVS and CDR2 FQNEAQ. The CDR3 spans 13 residues. Deletions cut 1 base from V and 7 bases from J, with 10 bases between.